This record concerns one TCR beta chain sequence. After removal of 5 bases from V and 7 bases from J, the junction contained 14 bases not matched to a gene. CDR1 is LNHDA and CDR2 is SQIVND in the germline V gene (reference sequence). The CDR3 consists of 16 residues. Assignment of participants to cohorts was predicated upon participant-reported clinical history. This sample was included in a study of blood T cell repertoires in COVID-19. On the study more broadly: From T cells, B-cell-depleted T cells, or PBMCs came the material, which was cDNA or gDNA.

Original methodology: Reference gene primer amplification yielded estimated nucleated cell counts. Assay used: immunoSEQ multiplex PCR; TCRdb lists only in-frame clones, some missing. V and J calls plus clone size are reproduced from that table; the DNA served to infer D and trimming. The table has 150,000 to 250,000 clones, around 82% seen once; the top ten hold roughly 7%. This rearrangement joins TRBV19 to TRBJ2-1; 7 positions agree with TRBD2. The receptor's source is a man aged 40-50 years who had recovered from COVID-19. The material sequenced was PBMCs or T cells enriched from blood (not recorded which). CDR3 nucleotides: TGTGCCAGTAGTGTCGTAAGCGGGGCGTCGAGAAATGAGCAGTTCTTC. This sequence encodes CASSVVSGASRNEQFF.